This T cell receptor (beta chain) is from a study of siplizumab effects on memory and regulatory T cells (dated 2019 in TCRdb). Regarding the study in general: The effect of the anti-CD2 antibody siplizumab on alloreactive T-cell subsets was examined in allogeneic mixed lymphocyte reactions constructed from human PBMCs. Study-wide conclusions, independent of this receptor: Siplizumab significantly lowered the cumulative frequency of alloreactive sequences that could be traced to unstimulated CD4+ memory T cells. Roughly 75-97% of proliferating CD4+ or CD8+ clones could not be assigned a naive or memory phenotype. Because sequences below about 10^-5 frequency were poorly captured, only a minor fraction of alloreactive clones could be mapped to unstimulated subsets. No functional confirmation was obtained for the suppressive function of proliferating Tregs from siplizumab cultures. In reactions with siplizumab, an average of approximately 69% of mappable alloreactive CD4+ clones were Treg-derived, compared with around 30% in control reactions. Unstimulated naive T cells appeared to be more diverse than memory T cells, and naive cells seemed to make a substantial contribution to the alloresponse.

Concerning this clone itself: Its antigen is still unknown. Base qualities are not recorded, but no much larger clone differs from it by a single base.

Libraries were made using the immunoSEQ multiplex PCR assay. Some 100,000 TCR templates per sample were assayed by the deep sequencing platform. Genomic DNA extracted from sorted T cells was used for TCRbeta CDR3 sequencing. The paper's data handling went like this. The R programming language was used for the clonal analysis of the TCRbeta CDR3 data. Comparing unstimulated samples against CFSE-low samples taken after the reaction was how alloreactive CD4+ and CD8+ clones were defined. Alloreactive CD4+ clones were assigned to regulatory or non-regulatory origin by matching sequences to sorted unstimulated Treg and non-Treg repertoires. Drawn from immuneACCESS, this table holds only the in-frame rearrangements with V and J called that TCRdb kept. Clones are partly lost; checked studies trace under half to an unresolved V gene and leave the rest unexplained. From that table come the V and J calls and clone size; the DNA was used to work out D and trimming. This sample has some 97,000 clones in its table, and more than 85% of those were observed once. The ten most abundant clones make up 2.6% of the sample.

CDR3 length: 15 amino acids, cysteine to phenylalanine. Only the CDR3 DNA is retained, 45 bases long and in frame from the first base. Germline trimming: 6 bases from V, 7 bases from J; junction bases outside gene matches: 7. Looking up the germline V gene (reference sequence) yields CDR1 LNHDA and CDR2 SQIVND. Sorted unstimulated T cells, along with proliferating T cells recovered from mixed lymphocyte reactions, underwent TCRbeta CDR3 sequencing. Fresh whole blood from under 13 HLA-typed healthy donors was used as the source from which PBMCs were isolated. The sample comprised CD4+ T cells sorted from blood. The chain is made from TRBV19 and TRBJ2-1, with TRBD2 identical over 12 junction bases. This TCR came from a human donor in good health. Some clones in this sample may be carry-over from other donors' samples. The DNA reads TGTGCCAGTAGCCGACTAGCGGGAGTACCAAATGAGCAGTTCTTC. Its protein is CASSRLAGVPNEQFF.